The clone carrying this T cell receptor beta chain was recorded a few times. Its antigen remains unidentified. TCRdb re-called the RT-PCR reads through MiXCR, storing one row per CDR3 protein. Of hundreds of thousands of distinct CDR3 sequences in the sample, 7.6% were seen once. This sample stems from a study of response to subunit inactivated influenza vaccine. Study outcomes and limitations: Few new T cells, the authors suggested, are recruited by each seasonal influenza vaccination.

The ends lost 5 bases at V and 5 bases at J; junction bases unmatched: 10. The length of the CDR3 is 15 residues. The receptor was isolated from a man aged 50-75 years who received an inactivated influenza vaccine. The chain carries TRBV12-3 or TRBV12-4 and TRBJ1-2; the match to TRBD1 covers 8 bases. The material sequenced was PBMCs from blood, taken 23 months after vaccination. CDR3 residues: CASSRDRGLGYGYTF. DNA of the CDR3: TGTGCCAGCAGTCGTGACAGGGGACTTGGATATGGCTACACCTTC.